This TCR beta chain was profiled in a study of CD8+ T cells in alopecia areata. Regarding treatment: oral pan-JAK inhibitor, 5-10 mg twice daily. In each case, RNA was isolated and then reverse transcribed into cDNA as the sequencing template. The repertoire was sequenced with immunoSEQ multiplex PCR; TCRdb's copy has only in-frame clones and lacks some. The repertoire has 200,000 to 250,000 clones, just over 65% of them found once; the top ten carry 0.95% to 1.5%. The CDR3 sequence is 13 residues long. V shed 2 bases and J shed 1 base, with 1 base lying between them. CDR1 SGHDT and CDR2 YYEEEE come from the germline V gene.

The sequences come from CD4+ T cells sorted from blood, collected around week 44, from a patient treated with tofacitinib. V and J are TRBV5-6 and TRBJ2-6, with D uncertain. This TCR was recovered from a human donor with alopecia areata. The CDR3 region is CASSFSGANVLTF. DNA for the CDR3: TGTGCCAGCAGCTTTTCTGGGGCCAACGTCCTGACTTTC.